This record looks at one TCR beta chain sequence and its context. Clones were sequenced by immunoSEQ multiplex PCR, and TCRdb holds only the in-frame ones, with some missing. The table shows 150,000 or so clones, with approximately 79% occurring only once. This sample stems from a study of blood T cell repertoires in COVID-19. The sequencing input was PBMCs or T cells enriched from blood (not recorded which). The source of this sequence is a woman aged 45-65 years who had recovered from COVID-19.

The CDR3 reads CASSQSALNTEAFF. In DNA form, the CDR3 reads TGTGCCAGCAGCCAATCGGCCCTGAACACTGAAGCTTTCTTT. The chain has TRBV16 and TRBJ1-1; D is undetermined. The CDR3 is 14 amino acids. Trimming took 0 bases from V and 0 from J, leaving 5 bases between them. CDR1 is KGHSY and CDR2 is FQNENV in the germline V gene.